This section outlines one T cell receptor (beta chain) sequence together with its context. Its antigen is unknown. Per-nucleotide qualities are absent, and no much larger clonotype sits a single base away. CDR1 GTSNPN and CDR2 SVGIG were looked up in the germline V gene (reference sequence). The CDR3 runs 14 amino acids, cysteine and phenylalanine included. Of the read, only the CDR3 DNA is kept; its 42 bases are in frame from base 1. V is pruned by 3 bases and J by 4 bases, leaving 4 bases of the junction without a gene match. The source of the sample is a study of shared clonotypes between healthy human individuals (dated by TCRdb to 2020 to 2021). Looking at the study overall: A few men and two women, aged 18 to 49 years, made up the cohort. Per donor, leukapheresis produced somewhere between about 0.94 and 9.5 billion PBMCs. Blood TCR repertoires of five healthy adults were deeply sequenced to estimate repertoire size and the extent of clonotype sharing between individuals. Per donor, three plates each were used for CD4 naive and CD4 memory, two for CD8 naive, and one for CD8 memory. To increase sequencing depth and limit assay-specific biases, TCR repertoire library preparation and sequencing were carried out by different laboratories using diverse techniques.

TCR CDR3 regions were amplified from genomic DNA by multiplex PCR using the deep immunoSEQ assay. Extracted genomic DNA from each cell subset was spread evenly across all wells of several immunoSEQ 96-well plates, with each plate serving as a replicate. For sorted subsets, each replicate PCR was loaded with 200 ng genomic DNA, equivalent to 30,000 or so T cell genomes. The purified libraries were quantified using a Qubit 3.0 fluorometer, sized with a Bioanalyzer 2100, and then quantified again using the KAPA Library Quantification kit. A separate single-read 150-cycle Illumina NextSeq 550 flow cell was used to sequence each immunoSEQ 96-well plate. On the authors' methods: Because only junctional sequences without quality scores were contained in the immunoSEQ output, filtering matching that applied to full-length reads could not be performed. To assign V/J genes and CDR3, sequences were annotated against IMGT germline references using PyIR, a Python wrapper for IgBLAST v1.9. Reads were filtered out if the reads had weak V/J assignments (E-value above 1e-6), no CDR3, stop codons, out-of-frame junctions, or ambiguous translated residues. V3J clonotypes were defined as sequences sharing an identical inferred V gene, J gene, and CDR3 amino acid sequence. Percentage overlap between repertoires was calculated by dividing the number of shared unique clonotypes by the size of the smaller repertoire. RTK rarefaction, the Chao1 estimator, and Recon v2.1 estimates of unobserved clonotypes were used to assess repertoire richness. For all TCRbeta clonotypes obtained by the gDNA method from four donors, generation probabilities were computed with OLGA. TCRdb retrieved this table from immuneACCESS and kept in-frame rearrangements only. Not all clones are present; in checked studies, unresolved V genes account for under half, and no reason is known for the remainder. From that table come the V and J calls and clone size; the DNA was used to work out D and trimming. For this sample there are roughly 2.4 million clones; roughly 95% appear just once. Less than 0.15% of the sample belongs to the ten largest clones.

The full study reports these points: Compared with non-shared clonotypes, clonotypes shared by all four sorted-subset donors had higher generation probabilities. The small number of donors limited the genetic and exposure-history diversity represented. When four donors were compared, the shared fraction of clonotypes was about 5% for naive CD4, roughly 3.3% for naive CD8, 2% to 2.5% for memory CD4, and 0.4% for memory CD8. Incomplete sequencing was indicated by rarefaction of sorted-subset datasets, despite the large sequencing depth. Larger estimated clonotype richness was generally found for naive subsets than for memory subsets. Pairwise subsampling indicated that sequencing depth was expected to affect the degree of clonotype sharing among donors. Sampling was restricted to blood, and TCR repertoires in tissues likely differ from the TCR repertoires found in blood.

Healthy HIV-negative adults with no recently reported acute infections or vaccinations were included as donors. All donors were Caucasian adults living in Nashville, Tennessee, USA. Magnetic negative selection was used to enrich CD4+ T cells, after which naive cells were positively selected on CD45RA and the negative fraction became the memory subset. Blood was collected by leukapheresis, and PBMCs were isolated by Ficoll-Histopaque density gradient centrifugation and then cryopreserved in liquid nitrogen vapor phase. Analytical flow cytometry was used to check the purity and quantity of every magnetically sorted T cell population. From each sorted fraction, genomic DNA was isolated and quantified by UV absorbance on a Nanodrop 2000c.

This sequence was found in a man between 18 and 29 years old in good health. The chain was built from TRBV30 and TRBJ1-4; TRBD1 agrees with 8 junctional bases. What was sequenced was naive CD4+ T cells sorted from blood. The sample's cell subset or site, from its label and the paper: CD45RA+ positively selected. The CDR3 sequence is CAWSRGLDNEKLFF. The nucleotide sequence reads TGTGCCTGGAGCAGGGGGCTGGATAATGAAAAACTGTTTTTT.